This T cell receptor (beta chain) was obtained from a study of CD8 T cells in Susac syndrome. CDR1 is SNHLY, CDR2 FYNNEI, per germline. The CDR3 is 15 residues long. Trimming removed 8 bases from V and 6 bases from J, with 22 bases in between. An input of roughly 0.5 to 1 ug of RNA was subjected to reverse transcription using random hexamers. An immunoSEQ multiplex PCR amplified TCR beta CDR3 over 54 Vbeta and 13 Jbeta. TCRdb fed the immunoSEQ multiplex PCR reads into MiXCR, producing one record per CDR3 protein. The profile shows fewer than 350,000 distinct CDR3 sequences, just over 90% of them singletons. Patients with stable or active relapsing-remitting disease, all of them treatment-naive, made up the multiple sclerosis controls. Negative isolation was used for CD8+ and CD4+ T cells, and FACS enrichment was applied to TEMRA cells.

The sequenced sample consisted of CD4+ T cells from PBMCs. The receptor comes from a human donor with multiple sclerosis. The chain joins TRBV2 to TRBJ1-1, with a tentative D call TRBD1 (5 bases). The CDR3: CASGPREERGAEAFF. CDR3 coding DNA: TGTGCCAGCGGCCCGAGGGAGGAGAGAGGGGCTGAAGCTTTCTTT. Full variable domain (missing parts from reference TRBV2 and TRBJ1-1): EPEVTQTPSHQVTQMGQEVILRCVPISNHLYFYWYRQILGQKVEFLVSFYNNEISEKSEIFDDQFSVERPDGSNFTLKIRSTKLEDSAMYFCASGPREERGAEAFFGQGTRLTVV.